The 2 T cell receptor beta chains below all came from one sample that was sequenced in a study of monozygotic twins with inflammatory bowel disease (dated by TCRdb to about 2019). Libraries came from 5' RACE. The run used an Illumina HiSeq 2500. TCRdb reprocessed the reads and lists each CDR3 protein sequence as a single entry, with no DNA. The table held for this sample gives fewer than 400,000 distinct CDR3 sequences. The biggest ten clones account for roughly 5.8% of the sample. The specimen was blood. The receptors originated from a human donor with ulcerative colitis or Crohn's disease, or a healthy co-twin of an affected twin (not recorded which).

The V and J genes are TRBV12-3 or TRBV12-4 and TRBJ2-5. This CDR3 is built from 13 residues. CDR3 loop: CASSFRDQETQYF.

The chain combines TRBV12-3 or TRBV12-4 with TRBJ2-1; TCRdb's D gene call, TRBD1, goes unchecked for lack of DNA. This CDR3 spans 15 amino acids. CDR3 protein: CASSFVGQGTPKQFF.